A single sample gave rise to the 27 T cell receptor beta chains below, sequenced in a study of control samples from healthy donors and cancer patients. TCRdb's copy holds only in-frame clones and misses some; the assay was immunoSEQ multiplex PCR. The top ten hold over 10% of the sample, which has 120,000 to 150,000 clones, 94% seen once. The source material was blood. All receptors come from a man in his forties in good health.

V is TRBV28 and J is TRBJ1-6, with D perhaps TRBD1 (5 bases). This CDR3 is built from 16 residues. Trimming took 2 bases from V and 9 from J, leaving 17 bases between them. CDR1 and CDR2 from the germline V gene are MDHEN and SYDVKM. CDR3 DNA sequence: TGTGCCAGCAGTTTACTTGAGAGTGCAGGGAGTTCACCCCTCCACTTT. Protein sequence: CASSLLESAGSSPLHF. Filled out from reference TRBV28 and TRBJ1-6, the complete variable domain reads DVKVTQSSRYLVKRTGEKVFLECVQDMDHENMFWYRQDPGLGLRLIYFSYDVKMKEKGDIPEGYSVSREKKERFSLILESASTNQTSMYLCASSLLESAGSSPLHFGNGTRLTVT.

This chain links TRBV5-6 with TRBJ2-7; D unclear. Per germline, CDR1 SGHDT and CDR2 YYEEEE. There are 11 residues in the CDR3. V dropped 3 bases and J dropped 5 bases, with 6 bases sitting between them. In DNA form, the CDR3 reads TGTGCCAGCAGCTCTAGTGACGAGCAGTACTTC. Protein sequence: CASSSSDEQYF.

This chain joins TRBV6-1 and TRBJ2-1; D is uncertain. Trimming stripped 2 bases from V and 0 bases from J, with 8 bases between. This CDR3 is 15 amino acids long. Germline-derived CDR1 and CDR2 are MNHNS and SASEGT. The CDR3 nucleotides read TGTGCCAGCAGTGAATACGGTAACTCCTACAATGAGCAGTTCTTC. Protein sequence: CASSEYGNSYNEQFF.

The rearrangement links TRBV4-3 to TRBJ1-3; D gene uncertain. The CDR3 extends over 15 amino acids. Trimming removed 2 bases at V and 0 bases at J, with 8 bases between. The germline gives CDR1 LGHNA, CDR2 YSLEER. The DNA for the CDR3 is TGCGCCAGCAGCCAAACTGCGACCTCTGGAAACACCATATATTTT. It is translated as CASSQTATSGNTIYF.

For the CDR3, the DNA is TGCAGCGTTGAAGACACCTACAATGAGCAGTTCTTC. It specifies CSVEDTYNEQFF. The chain has TRBV29-1 and TRBJ2-1; the D is unclear. Germline V gene lookup returns CDR1 SQVTM and CDR2 ANQGSEA. The V and J ends lost 0 bases and 2 bases respectively, with 2 bases between them. The length of the CDR3 is 12 residues.

V usage is TRBV30 and J usage is TRBJ2-1; weak D call: TRBD1 (5 bases). The CDR3 consists of 12 residues. Trimming stripped 3 bases from V and 6 bases from J, with 9 bases between. CDR1 is GTSNPN, CDR2 SVGIG, per germline (reference sequence). CDR3 bases: TGTGCCTGGAGCAGTCAGGGCAATGAGCAGTTCTTC. Translated, it gives CAWSSQGNEQFF.

This rearrangement joins TRBV3-1 (or the pseudogene TRBV3-2) to TRBJ1-3, with D possibly matching TRBD1 (6 bases). The length of the CDR3 is 15 residues. Trimming stripped 3 bases from V and 7 bases from J, with 16 bases between. The germline gives CDR1 LGHDT, CDR2 YNNKEL (reference sequence). For the CDR3, the DNA is TGTGCCAGCAGCCACCTGGGACACGGGAGGAACACCATATATTTT. Translation gives CASSHLGHGRNTIYF.

The chain joins TRBV10-3 to TRBJ1-3; TRBD1 matches 10 bases. The CDR3 loop spans 15 amino acids. Germline trimming cut 8 bases from V and 2 bases from J; bases unmatched to any gene: 6. Germline CDR1 reads ENHRY; CDR2 reads SYGVKD. The CDR3 DNA reads as TGTGCCATCGATCCGGGACAGGGGACTGGAAACACCATATATTTT. Encoded protein: CAIDPGQGTGNTIYF.

This chain uses TRBV11-3 with TRBJ2-1; no clear D. Germline CDR1 reads SGHNT; CDR2 reads YENEEA. The CDR3 spans 13 residues. The germline V and J ends were trimmed by 0 bases and 7 bases, with 7 bases remaining between them. The CDR3 coding sequence is TGTGCCAGCAGCTTAGAATGGCGAAATGAGCAGTTCTTC. Its protein product is CASSLEWRNEQFF.

This clone came up a few times. The V gene is TRBV28, the J gene TRBJ2-2; 9 bases fit TRBD2. Trimming took 8 bases from V and 9 from J; bases not matched to a gene: 19. Germline CDR1 is MDHEN and CDR2 is SYDVKM. The CDR3 covers 17 residues. The CDR3 region is CASSPQREVRGGRELFF. In DNA, the CDR3 is TGTGCCAGCTCCCCACAGCGGGAGGTTAGAGGGGGCCGGGAGCTGTTTTTT.

The genes are TRBV18 and TRBJ1-2, with 8 bases fitting TRBD1. V lost 0 bases to trimming and J lost 8 bases; unmatched junction nucleotides: 11. Germline V gives CDR1 KGHSH, CDR2 LQKENI. There are 16 residues in the CDR3. The CDR3 bases are TGTGCCAGCTCACCACCGAGCCTTCAGGGGGCCCAGGGCTACACCTTC. Translation: CASSPPSLQGAQGYTF.

The CDR3 protein is CASSLGLAGVADTQYF. The CDR3 coding sequence is TGTGCCAGCTCACTAGGACTAGCGGGGGTCGCAGATACGCAGTATTTT. The chain couples TRBV18 to TRBJ2-3; 13 bases fit TRBD2. Germline loops: CDR1 KGHSH, CDR2 LQKENI. The CDR3 loop spans 16 amino acids. After removal of 4 bases from V and 4 bases from J, the junction contained 5 bases not matched to a gene.

The J gene is TRBJ1-5, the V gene TRBV28; D gene uncertain. V was trimmed by 8 bases and J by 4 bases, leaving 12 bases between them. The CDR3 has 13 residues. Germline V gene lookup returns CDR1 MDHEN and CDR2 SYDVKM. CDR3 DNA sequence: TGTGCCAGCTCTAACGCCCTTAATCAGCCCCAGCATTTT. Residues: CASSNALNQPQHF. The full variable domain, completed using reference TRBV28 and TRBJ1-5, is DVKVTQSSRYLVKRTGEKVFLECVQDMDHENMFWYRQDPGLGLRLIYFSYDVKMKEKGDIPEGYSVSREKKERFSLILESASTNQTSMYLCASSNALNQPQHFGDGTRLSIL.

Note on this clone: A read error may account for a junction end that differs from germline. This rearrangement joins TRBV7-7 to TRBJ2-3; D is unresolved. CDR1 and CDR2 from the germline V gene are SSHAT and FNYEAQ (reference sequence). There are 13 residues in the CDR3. The CDR3 sequence: CASSFSFTDTQYF. In nucleotides, the CDR3 is TGTGCTAGCAGCTTTAGTTTTACAGATACGCAGTATTTT.

The chain carries TRBV11-2 and TRBJ1-3, with D possibly TRBD1 on 6 matching bases. This CDR3 is built from 16 residues. Per the germline V gene, CDR1 is SGHAT and CDR2 is FQNNGV. V was cut by 1 base and J by 3 bases, with 13 bases left in between. The CDR3 here is CASSLGLQGVGNTIYF. CDR3 sequence (DNA): TGTGCCAGCAGCTTAGGGCTACAGGGCGTTGGAAACACCATATATTTT. The full variable domain, completed using reference TRBV11-2 and TRBJ1-3, is EAGVAQSPRYKIIEKRQSVAFWCNPISGHATLYWYQQILGQGPKLLIQFQNNGVVDDSQLPKDRFSAERLKGVDSTLKIQPAKLEDSAVYLCASSLGLQGVGNTIYFGEGSWLTVV.

The rearrangement joins TRBV7-2 to TRBJ1-5; D gene unclear. From germline, CDR1 is SGHTA and CDR2 FQGNSA. This CDR3 is 14 amino acids long. The germline V and J ends were trimmed by 4 bases and 5 bases, with 12 bases remaining between them. The DNA for the CDR3 is TGTGCCAGCAGCTCCCCACCCGTATATCAGCCCCAGCATTTT. Protein sequence: CASSSPPVYQPQHF. Supplemented by reference TRBV7-2 and TRBJ1-5, the full variable domain reads GAGVSQSPSNKVTEKGKDVELRCDPISGHTALYWYRQSLGQGLEFLIYFQGNSAPDKSGLPSDRFSAERTGGSVSTLTIQRTQQEDSAVYLCASSSPPVYQPQHFGDGTRLSIL.

The chain couples TRBV2 to TRBJ2-3, with TRBD2 matching over 9 bases. CDR1 is SNHLY, CDR2 FYNNEI, per germline. J lost 5 bases, V lost 6 bases, and 12 bases had no gene match. The CDR3 totals 16 residues. CDR3 coding DNA: TGTGCCAGCAGACCACCCGGTAAGCGGGGGGAAGATACGCAGTATTTT. It translates to CASRPPGKRGEDTQYF. Looking up the rest from reference TRBV2 and TRBJ2-3 gives the full variable domain: EPEVTQTPSHQVTQMGQEVILRCVPISNHLYFYWYRQILGQKVEFLVSFYNNEISEKSEIFDDQFSVERPDGSNFTLKIRSTKLEDSAMYFCASRPPGKRGEDTQYFGPGTRLTVL.

The rearrangement joins TRBV6-5 to TRBJ2-2; D is ambiguous. Germline V CDR1 and CDR2: MNHEY, SVGAGI. The CDR3 has 13 residues. With 5 bases removed from V and 6 bases from J, the gap between germline ends came to 10 bases. The CDR3 is CASSPLGPGELFF. Here the CDR3 DNA reads TGTGCCAGCAGTCCCTTAGGTCCCGGGGAGCTGTTTTTT.

This CDR3 reads CASSQGFSGSSYEQYF. In nucleotides, the CDR3 is TGTGCCAGCAGCCAAGGCTTCTCCGGGAGCTCCTACGAGCAGTACTTC. The J gene is TRBJ2-7, the V gene TRBV3-1 (or the pseudogene TRBV3-2); weak D call: TRBD2 (6 bases). The CDR3 has 16 amino acids. Germline-derived CDR1 and CDR2 are LGHDT and YNNKEL (reference sequence). V dropped 1 base and J dropped 0 bases, with 13 bases sitting between them.

V gene TRBV9 combines with J gene TRBJ2-1; 7 nucleotides line up with TRBD1. The germline gives CDR1 SGDLS, CDR2 YYNGEE. The CDR3 totals 15 residues. The V gene end was trimmed by 4 bases and the J gene end by 4 bases; junction bases not matched to a gene: 8. CDR3 amino acids: CASSPPGQKYNEQFF. The CDR3 DNA sequence: TGTGCCAGCAGCCCCCCGGGACAGAAATACAATGAGCAGTTCTTC.

The DNA for the CDR3 is TGTGCCAGCGCCCAGACAGGGGGTGCTAATGAAAAACTGTTTTTT. Translation: CASAQTGGANEKLFF. The chain combines TRBV6-5 with TRBJ1-4; 9 nucleotides line up with TRBD1. The junction had 7 bases not matched to a gene; V was cut back by 8 bases and J by 3 bases. Germline lookup yields CDR1 MNHEY and CDR2 SVGAGI. CDR3 length: 15 residues.

The chain carries TRBV7-8 and TRBJ1-2; possibly TRBD1 for D (5 bases). The CDR3 is made up of 16 amino acids. Germline-derived CDR1 and CDR2 are SGHVS and FQNEAQ. V lost 0 bases and J 4 bases, leaving 15 bases between the germline ends. The CDR3 nucleotides read TGTGCCAGCAGCTTAGCAAATACAGGACGGGGCTATGGCTACACCTTC. It yields the protein CASSLANTGRGYGYTF. Filled out from reference TRBV7-8 and TRBJ1-2, the complete variable domain reads GAGVSQSPRYKVAKRGQDVALRCDPISGHVSLFWYQQALGQGPEFLTYFQNEAQLDKSGLPSDRFFAERPEGSVSTLKIQRTQQEDSAVYLCASSLANTGRGYGYTFGSGTRLTVV.

The CDR3 DNA reads as TGCAGTGCTAGTCGGGGGGCGAGGACTGAAGCTTTCTTT. Protein: CSASRGARTEAFF. The V call is TRBV20-1, the J call TRBJ1-1, with D tentatively TRBD1 (6 bases). Germline values: CDR1 DFQATT, CDR2 SNEGSKA (reference sequence). CDR3 length: 13 amino acids. V was pared by 3 bases and J by 5 bases, with 13 bases between.

The J gene is TRBJ2-5, the V gene TRBV7-8; 8 nucleotides line up with TRBD2. With V trimmed by 1 base and J by 2 bases, 6 bases remained unmatched. Germline loops: CDR1 SGHVS, CDR2 FQNEAQ. The CDR3 is made up of 16 amino acids. CDR3 in DNA: TGTGCCAGCAGCTTAGGCGGGGGGCGCCCGCAAGAGACCCAGTACTTC. Residues: CASSLGGGRPQETQYF.

The chain links TRBV21-1 to TRBJ2-7; the D segment call TRBD1 is taken from the table without a DNA check. TRBV21-1 is a known pseudogene. The CDR3 sequence is 15 residues long. CDR3 region: CASSSRDSVPYEQYF. CDR3 sequence (DNA): TGTGCCAGCAGCTCCCGGGACAGCGTTCCCTACGAGCAGTACTTC.

The chain joins TRBV19 to TRBJ2-2; D is ambiguous. Trimming took 1 base from V and 5 from J, leaving 2 bases between them. Germline CDR1 and CDR2: LNHDA and SQIVND (reference sequence). The CDR3 is made up of 12 amino acids. CDR3 DNA: TGTGCCAGTAGTATAGGGACCGGGGAGCTGTTTTTT. It encodes CASSIGTGELFF. Filled out from reference TRBV19 and TRBJ2-2, the complete variable domain reads DGGITQSPKYLFRKEGQNVTLSCEQNLNHDAMYWYRQDPGQGLRLIYYSQIVNDFQKGDIAEGYSVSREKKESFPLTVTSAQKNPTAFYLCASSIGTGELFFGEGSRLTVL.

V usage is TRBV7-4 and J usage is TRBJ1-4; D is uncertain. CDR3 length: 15 amino acids. CDR1 and CDR2 (germline): SGHVT, SQSDAQ. Trimming pared 3 bases from V and 0 bases from J, leaving 8 bases between. The CDR3 reads CASSLPLSTNEKLFF. CDR3 in DNA: TGTGCCAGCAGCTTGCCGTTATCAACTAATGAAAAACTGTTTTTT. Full variable domain (outside the CDR3, taken from reference TRBV7-4 and TRBJ1-4): GAGVSQSPRYKVAKRGRDVALRCDSISGHVTLYWYRQTLGQGSEVLTYSQSDAQRDKSGRPSGRFSAERPERSVSTLKIQRTEQGDSAVYLCASSLPLSTNEKLFFGSGTQLSVL.